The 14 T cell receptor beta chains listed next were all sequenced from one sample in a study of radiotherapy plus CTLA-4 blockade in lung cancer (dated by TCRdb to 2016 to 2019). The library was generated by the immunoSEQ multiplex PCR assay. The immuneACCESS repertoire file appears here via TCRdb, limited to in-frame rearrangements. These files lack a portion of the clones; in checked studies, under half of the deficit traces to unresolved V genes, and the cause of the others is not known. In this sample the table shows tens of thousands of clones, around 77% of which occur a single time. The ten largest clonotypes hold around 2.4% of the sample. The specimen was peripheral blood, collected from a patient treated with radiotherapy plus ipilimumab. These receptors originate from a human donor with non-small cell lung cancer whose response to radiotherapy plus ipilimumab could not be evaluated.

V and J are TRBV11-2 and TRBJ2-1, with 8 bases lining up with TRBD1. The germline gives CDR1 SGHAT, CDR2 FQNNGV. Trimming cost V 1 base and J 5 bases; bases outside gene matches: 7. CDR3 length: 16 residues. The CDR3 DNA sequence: TGTGCCAGCAGCTTAGTGCTTCAGGGGGCTGACAATGAGCAGTTCTTC. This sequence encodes CASSLVLQGADNEQFF.

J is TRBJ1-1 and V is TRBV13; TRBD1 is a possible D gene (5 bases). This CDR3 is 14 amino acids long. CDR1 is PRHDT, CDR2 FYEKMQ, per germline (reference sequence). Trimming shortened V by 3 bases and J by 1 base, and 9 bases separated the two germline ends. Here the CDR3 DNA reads TGTGCCAGCAGCTTCGACAGAAAGAACACTGAAGCTTTCTTT. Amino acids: CASSFDRKNTEAFF.

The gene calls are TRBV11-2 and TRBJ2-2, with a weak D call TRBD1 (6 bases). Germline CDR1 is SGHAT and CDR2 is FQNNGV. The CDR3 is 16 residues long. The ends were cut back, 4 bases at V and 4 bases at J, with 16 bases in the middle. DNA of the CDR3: TGTGCCAGCAGCTATCAAGGGGGACCCAGCACCGGGGAGCTGTTTTTT. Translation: CASSYQGGPSTGELFF.

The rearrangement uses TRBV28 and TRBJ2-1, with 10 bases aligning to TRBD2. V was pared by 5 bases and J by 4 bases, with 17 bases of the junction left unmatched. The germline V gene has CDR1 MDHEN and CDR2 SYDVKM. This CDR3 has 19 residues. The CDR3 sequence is CASSLSSFSSGSPYNEQFF. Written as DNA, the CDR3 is TGTGCCAGCAGTCTCTCATCGTTTTCTAGCGGGAGCCCGTACAATGAGCAGTTCTTC. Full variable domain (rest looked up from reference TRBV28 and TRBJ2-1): DVKVTQSSRYLVKRTGEKVFLECVQDMDHENMFWYRQDPGLGLRLIYFSYDVKMKEKGDIPEGYSVSREKKERFSLILESASTNQTSMYLCASSLSSFSSGSPYNEQFFGPGTRLTVL.

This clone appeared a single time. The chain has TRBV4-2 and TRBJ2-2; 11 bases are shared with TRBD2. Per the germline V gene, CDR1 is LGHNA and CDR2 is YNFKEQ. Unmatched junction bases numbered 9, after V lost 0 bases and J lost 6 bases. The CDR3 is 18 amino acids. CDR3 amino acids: CASSQEAPLAGGPGELFF. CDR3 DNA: TGTGCCAGCAGCCAAGAGGCGCCCTTAGCGGGGGGGCCCGGGGAGCTGTTTTTT.

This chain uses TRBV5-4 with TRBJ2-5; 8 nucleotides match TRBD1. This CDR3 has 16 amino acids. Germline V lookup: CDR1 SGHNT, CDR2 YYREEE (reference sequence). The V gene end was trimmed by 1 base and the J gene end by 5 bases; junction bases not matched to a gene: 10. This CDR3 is CASSLPVDRGGETQYF. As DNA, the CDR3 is TGTGCCAGCAGCTTGCCCGTTGACAGGGGCGGGGAGACCCAGTACTTC.

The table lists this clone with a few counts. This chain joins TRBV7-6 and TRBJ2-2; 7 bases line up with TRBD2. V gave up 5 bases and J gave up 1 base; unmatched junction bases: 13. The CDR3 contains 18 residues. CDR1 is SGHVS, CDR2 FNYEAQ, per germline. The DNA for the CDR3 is TGTGCCAGCAGCCACATGGGGGGGGTTCCTCAGAACACCGGGGAGCTGTTTTTT. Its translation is CASSHMGGVPQNTGELFF.

The CDR3 DNA is TGCCCCAGGGAGGGAGAGTTAGGCAATCAGCCCCAGCATTTT. Translated: CPREGELGNQPQHF. The V call is TRBV21-1, the J call TRBJ1-5. TRBV21-1 is marked as a pseudogene. The CDR3 contains 14 residues.

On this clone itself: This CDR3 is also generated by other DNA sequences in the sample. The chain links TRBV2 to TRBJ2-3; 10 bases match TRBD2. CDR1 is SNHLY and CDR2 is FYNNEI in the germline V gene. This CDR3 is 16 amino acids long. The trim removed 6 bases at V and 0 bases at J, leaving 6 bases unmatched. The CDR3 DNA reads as TGTGCCAGCAGCATCGGACTAGCGGAAAGCACAGATACGCAGTATTTT. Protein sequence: CASSIGLAESTDTQYF.

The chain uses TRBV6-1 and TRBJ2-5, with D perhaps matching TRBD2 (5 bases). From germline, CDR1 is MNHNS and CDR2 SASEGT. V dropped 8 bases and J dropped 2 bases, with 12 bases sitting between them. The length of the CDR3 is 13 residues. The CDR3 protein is CASRFSGQETQYF. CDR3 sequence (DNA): TGTGCCAGCCGATTTTCGGGACAAGAGACCCAGTACTTC.

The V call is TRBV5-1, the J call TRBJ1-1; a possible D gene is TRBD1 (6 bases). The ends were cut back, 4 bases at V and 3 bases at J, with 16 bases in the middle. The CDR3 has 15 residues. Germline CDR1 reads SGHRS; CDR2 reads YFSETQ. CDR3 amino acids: CASSDLQGRDTEAFF. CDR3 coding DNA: TGCGCCAGCAGCGACTTACAGGGTAGGGACACTGAAGCTTTCTTT.

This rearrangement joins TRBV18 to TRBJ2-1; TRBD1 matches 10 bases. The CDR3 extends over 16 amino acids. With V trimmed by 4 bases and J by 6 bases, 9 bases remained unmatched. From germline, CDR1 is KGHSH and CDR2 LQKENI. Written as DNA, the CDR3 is TGTGCCAGCTCACACAGTACCGGGACAGGGGTCAATGAGCAGTTCTTC. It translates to CASSHSTGTGVNEQFF.

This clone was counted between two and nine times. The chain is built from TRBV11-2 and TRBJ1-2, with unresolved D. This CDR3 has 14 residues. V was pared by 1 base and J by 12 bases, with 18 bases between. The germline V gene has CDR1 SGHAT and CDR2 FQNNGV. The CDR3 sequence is CASSLGVEVGLDTF. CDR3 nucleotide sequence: TGTGCCAGCAGCTTAGGGGTTGAGGTTGGACTCGACACCTTC.

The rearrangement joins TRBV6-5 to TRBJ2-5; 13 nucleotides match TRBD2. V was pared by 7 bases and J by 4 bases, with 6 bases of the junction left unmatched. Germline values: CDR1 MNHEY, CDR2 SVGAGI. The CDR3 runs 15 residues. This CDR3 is CASNKWTSGRETQYF. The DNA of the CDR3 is TGTGCCAGCAACAAATGGACTAGCGGGAGAGAGACCCAGTACTTC.